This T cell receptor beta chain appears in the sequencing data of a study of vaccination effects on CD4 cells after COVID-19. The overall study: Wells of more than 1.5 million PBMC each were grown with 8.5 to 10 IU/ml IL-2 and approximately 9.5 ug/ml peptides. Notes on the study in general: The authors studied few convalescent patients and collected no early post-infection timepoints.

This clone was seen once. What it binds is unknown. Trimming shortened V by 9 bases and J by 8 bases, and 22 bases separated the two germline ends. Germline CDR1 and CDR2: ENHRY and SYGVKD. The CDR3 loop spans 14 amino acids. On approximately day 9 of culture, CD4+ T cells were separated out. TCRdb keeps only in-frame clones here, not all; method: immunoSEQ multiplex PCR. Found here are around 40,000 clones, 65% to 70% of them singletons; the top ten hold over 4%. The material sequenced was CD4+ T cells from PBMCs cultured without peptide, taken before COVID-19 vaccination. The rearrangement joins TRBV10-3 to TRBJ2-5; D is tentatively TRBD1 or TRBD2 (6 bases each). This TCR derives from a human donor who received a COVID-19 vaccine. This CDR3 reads CAIRPGHQGGTQYF. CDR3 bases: TGTGCCATACGACCGGGACACCAGGGAGGTACCCAGTACTTC.